Following are 3 T cell receptor beta chains from one sample sequenced in a study of identifying expanded T cells in peripheral blood. Generated by immunoSEQ multiplex PCR, the TCRdb table keeps only in-frame clones and is missing some. The sample has tens of thousands of clones, approximately 88% seen once. Sequenced: blood. Every receptor here comes from a person between 18 and 70 years old in good health.

The V call is TRBV5-1, the J call TRBJ2-1, with 12 bases that match TRBD2. This CDR3 comprises 17 residues. Germline assignment: CDR1 SGHRS and CDR2 YFSETQ. V trimming: 0 bases; J trimming: 10 bases; junction bases outside the gene matches: 11. This chain's CDR3 is CASSLVEGLAGGREQFF. In nucleotides, the CDR3 is TGCGCCAGCAGCTTGGTCGAGGGGCTAGCGGGGGGGCGGGAGCAGTTCTTC.

The chain uses TRBV18 and TRBJ2-6; TRBD1 agrees at 7 bases. The ends lost 2 bases at V and 1 base at J; junction bases unmatched: 11. The CDR3 has 19 amino acids. The germline CDR1 and CDR2 sequences are KGHSH and LQKENI. The CDR3, as DNA: TGTGCCAGCTCACCAGGTGTGGCAGGGGGTTCGTCTGGGGCCAACGTCCTGACTTTC. Translated, it gives CASSPGVAGGSSGANVLTF.

This chain links TRBV30 with TRBJ1-4; D is perhaps TRBD1 (5 bases). CDR1 and CDR2 from the germline V gene are GTSNPN and SVGIG (reference sequence). V lost 5 bases and J lost 8, with 18 bases in between. The CDR3 sequence is 14 residues long. This CDR3 reads CAWGTGTAREKLFF. The CDR3 DNA reads TGTGCCTGGGGTACCGGGACGGCTAGAGAAAAACTGTTTTTT.